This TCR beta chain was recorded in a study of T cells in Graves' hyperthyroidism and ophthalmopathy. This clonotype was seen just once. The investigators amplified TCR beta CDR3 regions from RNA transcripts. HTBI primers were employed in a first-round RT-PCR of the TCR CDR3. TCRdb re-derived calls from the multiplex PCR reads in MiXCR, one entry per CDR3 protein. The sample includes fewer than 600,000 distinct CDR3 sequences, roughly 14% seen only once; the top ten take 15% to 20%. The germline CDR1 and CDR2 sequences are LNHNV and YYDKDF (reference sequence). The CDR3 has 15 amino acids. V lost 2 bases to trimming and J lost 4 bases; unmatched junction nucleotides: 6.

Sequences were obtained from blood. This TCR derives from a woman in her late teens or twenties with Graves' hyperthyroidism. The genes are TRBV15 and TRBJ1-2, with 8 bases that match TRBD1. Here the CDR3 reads CATSRSGGAGYGYTF. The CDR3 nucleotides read TGTGCCACCAGCAGATCAGGGGGCGCCGGCTATGGCTACACCTTC.